This passage covers 23 T cell receptor beta chains from one sample sequenced in a study of T cell clonality in common variable immunodeficiency. Using immunoSEQ multiplex PCR, the repertoire was profiled, and TCRdb retains in-frame clones only, with some absent. This sample comprises about 52,000 clones, none seen once only. The sequenced sample consisted of peripheral blood mononuclear cells. Receptors originate from a person aged 18 to 75 in good health.

This clone appeared a few times. A much larger clone lies a single base off, so this may be a read error. The read stops 3 residues short of the end of the CDR3; the missing end is completed from the germline J gene. Other DNA variants within this sample encode the same CDR3. J is TRBJ2-1 and V is TRBV6-4; possibly TRBD1 for D (5 bases). In germline, CDR1 is MRHNA, CDR2 SNTAGT. The CDR3 loop spans 15 amino acids. V was trimmed by 6 bases and J by 1 base, leaving 13 bases between them. The CDR3 here is CASSDTDTSYNEQFF. The CDR3 DNA, read in part, is TGTGCCAGCAGCGACACGGACACGTCCTACAATGAG.

This clone was counted ten times or more. The CDR3 end falls 3 residues outside the read, so it is completed with the germline J gene. The chain combines TRBV5-1 with TRBJ2-2, with a tentative D call TRBD2 (6 bases). V was shortened by 0 bases and J by 4 bases, with 19 bases between the two germline ends. The CDR3 has 18 residues. Germline V CDR1 and CDR2: SGHRS, YFSETQ. CDR3 bases read: TGCGCCAGCAGCTTGGGACAGTCTCTCATGCGGGGCACCGGGGAG. It encodes CASSLGQSLMRGTGE. In full, the CDR3 is CASSLGQSLMRGTGELFF. The complete variable domain, with remaining parts taken from reference TRBV5-1 and TRBJ2-2, reads KAGVTQTPRYLIKTRGQQVTLSCSPISGHRSVSWYQQTPGQGLQFLFEYFSETQRNKGNFPGRFSGRQFSNSRSEMNVSTLELGDSALYLCASSLGQSLMRGTGELFFGEGSRLTVL.

Note on this clone: The germline gene is not matched at one end of the junction; a read error may be the cause. The CDR3 goes on 3 residues after the read ends, and that part is filled in from the germline J gene. Other nucleotide sequences from this sample produce the same CDR3. The chain carries TRBV7-3 and TRBJ1-3; no clear D. The germline CDR1 and CDR2 sequences are SGHTA and FQGTGA. The CDR3 covers 13 residues. The CDR3 is CASREGSGNTIYF. Incomplete CDR3 DNA: TGTGCCAGCAGGGAGGGCTCTGGAAACACA.

This clone was recorded many times. The read gets to within 3 residues of the CDR3 end, and the germline J gene fills in the rest. The chain uses TRBV19 and TRBJ1-5; TRBD1 aligns across 7 bases. V trimming: 7 bases; J trimming: 6 bases; junction bases outside the gene matches: 9. The CDR3 has 14 residues. Germline values: CDR1 LNHDA, CDR2 SQIVND (reference sequence). The DNA read from the CDR3 is TGTGCCAGTACCCTCGGACAGGCAAGTCAGCCC. Translation: CASTLGQASQP. The full CDR3 protein reads CASTLGQASQPQHF.

This clone was counted at least ten times. The read terminates 3 residues before the CDR3 end, so the remaining end is supplied by the germline J gene. The rearrangement uses TRBV5-4 and TRBJ2-3; 7 bases are a match to TRBD2. Germline CDR1 SGHNT, CDR2 YYREEE (reference sequence). The V segment lost 3 bases and the J segment 0 bases; nucleotides outside the gene matches: 4. The length of the CDR3 is 15 residues. CDR3 bases read: TGTGCCAGCAGCTCCGGGGGGACTAGCACAGATACG. The encoded protein is CASSSGGTSTDT. The full CDR3 reads CASSSGGTSTDTQYF. Using reference TRBV5-4 and TRBJ2-3 for the parts outside the CDR3, the full variable domain is ETGVTQSPTHLIKTRGQQVTLRCSSQSGHNTVSWYQQALGQGPQFIFQYYREEENGRGNFPPRFSGLQFPNYSSELNVNALELDDSALYLCASSSGGTSTDTQYFGPGTRLTVL.

This clone has just a few counts. The read falls 3 residues short of the CDR3 end, and the missing part is taken from the germline J gene. The chain joins TRBV18 to TRBJ1-1; tentatively, D is TRBD1 (6 bases). Trimming pared 6 bases from V and 4 bases from J, leaving 18 bases between. Looked up from germline, CDR1 is KGHSH and CDR2 is LQKENI. The CDR3 sequence is 15 residues long. The covered CDR3 bases are TGTGCCAGCTCTCCCTACACGACAGGAGGCACTGAA. Amino acid sequence: CASSPYTTGGTE. In full, the CDR3 is CASSPYTTGGTEAFF.

This clone was recorded many times. CDR3 DNA, as far as it was read: TGTGCCAGCAGTGCCGGGACAGGGGGCAATCAGCCC. Its translation: CASSAGTGGNQP. The full-length CDR3 reads as CASSAGTGGNQPQHF. V is TRBV6-1 and J is TRBJ1-5; 10 bases fit TRBD1. The sequenced fragment ends 3 residues before the CDR3 boundary, so the rest is inferred from the germline J gene. This CDR3 has 15 residues. J lost 2 bases, V lost 4 bases, and 2 bases had no gene match. Germline V gene data show CDR1 as MNHNS and CDR2 as SASEGT.

As regards this clone: The read ends 3 residues before the CDR3 terminus; that terminus is restored from the germline J gene. This chain joins TRBV30 and TRBJ1-5; a weak D match, TRBD1 (6 bases). CDR3 length equals 14 residues. V shed 2 bases and J shed 4 bases, with 12 bases lying between them. Germline V CDR1 and CDR2: GTSNPN, SVGIG (reference sequence). The CDR3 region is CAWSSQGGNQPQHF. CDR3 DNA (partial): TGTGCCTGGAGTTCACAGGGAGGTAATCAGCCC. The full variable domain, its missing parts supplied by reference TRBV30 and TRBJ1-5, is SQTIHQWPATLVQPVGSPLSLECTVEGTSNPNLYWYRQAAGRGLQLLFYSVGIGQISSEVPQNLSASRPQDRQFILSSKKLLLSDSGFYLCAWSSQGGNQPQHFGDGTRLSIL.

This clone has a handful of counts. Sequencing ends 3 residues short of the CDR3 end; the germline J gene provides the rest. This chain uses TRBV20-1 with TRBJ1-1; D ambiguous. V shed 3 bases and J shed 0 bases, with 17 bases lying between them. CDR1 and CDR2 (germline): DFQATT, SNEGSKA (reference sequence). This CDR3 region has 16 residues. CDR3 protein: CSASWAEQRMNTEAFF. The sequenced CDR3 bases are TGCAGTGCTAGTTGGGCCGAGCAGCGGATGAACACTGAA.

This clone came up a few times. Read coverage stops 3 residues before the CDR3 terminus; the germline J gene supplies the remainder. The V gene is TRBV7-9, the J gene TRBJ1-1, with D unresolved. Trimming stripped 4 bases from V and 7 bases from J, with 13 bases between. Germline CDR1 and CDR2: SEHNR and FQNEAQ (reference sequence). The CDR3 extends over 13 amino acids. This CDR3 is CASSSAVVNEAFF. The CDR3 bases that were read are TGTGCCAGCAGCTCCGCGGTAGTCAATGAA.

This clone was counted a few times. The CDR3 end falls 3 residues outside the read, so it is completed with the germline J gene. The chain recombines TRBV10-2 with TRBJ2-3; D uncertain. There are 13 residues in the CDR3. CDR1 and CDR2 from the germline V gene are WSHSY and SAAADI. The CDR3 bases that were read are TGCGCCAGCACCCCAGGCATCCAAGAGACG. Encoded protein: CASTPGIQET. The full CDR3 is CASTPGIQETQYF.

A few counts support this clone. Coverage ceases 3 residues before the CDR3 finishes, and the germline J gene fills in the end. This chain links TRBV2 with TRBJ1-6; 8 bases map to TRBD1. The germline CDR1 and CDR2 sequences are SNHLY and FYNNEI. The CDR3 has 14 amino acids. CDR3 DNA, as far as it was read: TGTGCCAGCAGCGGACAGGGCCTCGGTTGGCCC. It encodes CASSGQGLGWP. In full, the CDR3 reads CASSGQGLGWPLHF.

This clone appeared many times. From the germline J gene comes the end of the CDR3, since the read stops 3 residues before it. The gene calls are TRBV30 and TRBJ2-1; 9 positions agree with TRBD2. CDR1 is GTSNPN, CDR2 SVGIG, per germline (reference sequence). This CDR3 is built from 16 residues. V gave up 2 bases and J gave up 7 bases; unmatched junction bases: 12. This CDR3 reads CAWSPPVAGVGNEQFF. The sequenced part of the CDR3 DNA is TGTGCCTGGAGTCCCCCCGTAGCGGGAGTGGGAAATGAG.

This clone was observed at least ten times. Read data end 3 residues before the CDR3 end; the end is taken from the germline J gene. The gene calls are TRBV12-3 or TRBV12-4 and TRBJ2-1; TRBD2 is a possible D gene (6 bases). The CDR3 length is 15 residues. V was clipped by 6 bases and J by 5 bases, with 17 bases between them. The covered CDR3 bases are TGTGCCAGCAGATTCAGCGGGCCCCCTCACAATGAG. This encodes CASRFSGPPHNE. In full, the CDR3 is CASRFSGPPHNEQFF.

This clone showed up many times. The sequenced fragment ends 3 residues before the CDR3 boundary, so the rest is inferred from the germline J gene. The chain joins TRBV30 to TRBJ1-2; D gene uncertain. CDR1 is GTSNPN, CDR2 SVGIG, per germline (reference sequence). This CDR3 is 11 amino acids long. With 5 bases removed from V and 7 bases from J, the gap between germline ends came to 11 bases. Here the CDR3 reads CAWGGQSGYTF. Incomplete CDR3 DNA: TGTGCCTGGGGAGGGCAGTCTGGC. Variable domain in full (rest from reference TRBV30 and TRBJ1-2): SQTIHQWPATLVQPVGSPLSLECTVEGTSNPNLYWYRQAAGRGLQLLFYSVGIGQISSEVPQNLSASRPQDRQFILSSKKLLLSDSGFYLCAWGGQSGYTFGSGTRLTVV.

Many counts were recorded for this clone. Coverage ceases 3 residues before the CDR3 finishes, and the germline J gene fills in the end. J is TRBJ1-4 and V is TRBV7-2, with 7 bases aligning to TRBD1. The CDR3 is 15 residues long. Germline-derived CDR1 and CDR2 are SGHTA and FQGNSA. Losses at the gene ends were 5 bases for V and 8 bases for J; bases not matched to a gene: 11. CDR3 in amino acids: CASSPRRGLKEKLFF. CDR3 bases read: TGTGCCAGCAGCCCTAGGAGGGGGCTGAAAGAAAAA.

This clone was counted only a few times. The read ends 3 residues before the CDR3 terminus; that terminus is restored from the germline J gene. The chain carries TRBV7-3 and TRBJ2-7; TRBD2 is a possible D gene (6 bases). Per germline, CDR1 SGHTA and CDR2 FQGTGA. The CDR3 has 16 amino acids. Trimming removed 2 bases at V and 0 bases at J, with 14 bases between. The CDR3 spells CASSLYGGASSYEQYF. The covered CDR3 bases are TGTGCCAGCAGCTTATACGGGGGAGCCTCCTCCTACGAG.

The table lists this clone with many counts. The CDR3 is cut off 3 residues early in the read; its end comes from the germline J gene. The chain combines TRBV5-1 with TRBJ1-2; D is perhaps TRBD1 (5 bases). The CDR3 is 12 residues long. The germline V gene encodes CDR1 SGHRS and CDR2 YFSETQ. Trimming removed 0 bases at V and 5 bases at J, with 5 bases between. Partial CDR3 DNA: TGCGCCAGCAGCTTGGGACAGTATGGC. It codes for CASSLGQYG. The CDR3 reads in full as CASSLGQYGYTF.

In its sample, this clone was seen many times. Read sequence stops 3 residues before the CDR3 end, and the germline J gene provides the missing end. This sequence joins TRBV7-2 and TRBJ2-2; D remains ambiguous. CDR1 is SGHTA, CDR2 FQGNSA, per germline. With 7 bases removed from V and 3 bases from J, the gap between germline ends came to 12 bases. This CDR3 is built from 14 residues. CDR3 amino acids: CASTQTGYTGELFF. The DNA read from the CDR3 is TGTGCCAGCACCCAAACCGGTTACACCGGGGAG.

The sample holds many counts of this clone. The CDR3 end lies 3 residues beyond the end of the read and is filled in from the germline J gene. This chain joins TRBV7-8 and TRBJ2-3; 8 nucleotides line up with TRBD2. V was clipped by 5 bases and J by 6 bases; unmatched bases: 16. The length of the CDR3 is 17 residues. Germline assignment: CDR1 SGHVS and CDR2 FQNEAQ. The CDR3 loop reads CASSPLAGQALGDTQYF. CDR3 DNA, as far as it was read: TGTGCCAGCAGCCCTCTAGCGGGTCAGGCCCTGGGGGATACG.

This clone was found many times. The DNA ends 3 residues before the CDR3 does, and the rest of the CDR3 is filled in from the germline J gene. This chain joins TRBV7-9 and TRBJ1-2; possibly TRBD1 for D (5 bases). V lost 1 base to trimming and J lost 4 bases, with 10 bases between them. Germline loops: CDR1 SEHNR, CDR2 FQNEAQ (reference sequence). CDR3 length equals 14 residues. The CDR3 reads CASSLVGLVYGYTF. The sequenced part of the CDR3 DNA is TGTGCCAGCAGCTTAGTGGGACTGGTCTATGGC.

This clone was picked up a small number of times. With the read ending 3 residues before the CDR3 end, the germline J gene is used to fill in that end. The chain has TRBV4-2 and TRBJ2-7; TRBD1 is a possible D gene (6 bases). V lost 1 base and J lost 3, with 10 bases in between. CDR1 and CDR2 from the germline V gene are LGHNA and YNFKEQ. The CDR3 is 14 amino acids. The CDR3 bases that were read are TGTGCCAGCAGCCAAGGTCCAGGGGTCTACGAG. Translation: CASSQGPGVYE. The full CDR3 sequence reads CASSQGPGVYEQYF.

This clone appeared many times. The read terminates 3 residues before the CDR3 end, so the remaining end is supplied by the germline J gene. The rearrangement joins TRBV20-1 to TRBJ2-3; weak D call: TRBD1 (6 bases). The germline V gene has CDR1 DFQATT and CDR2 SNEGSKA (reference sequence). V was cut by 5 bases and J by 3 bases, with 18 bases left in between. The CDR3 is 15 amino acids. The CDR3 here is CSAPPQGRVTDTQYF. Partial CDR3 DNA: TGCAGTGCTCCGCCACAGGGTAGGGTGACAGATACG.